One sample yielded the 20 T cell receptor beta chains listed below, sequenced in a study of T cell changes during pregnancy in multiple sclerosis (dated by TCRdb to the late 2010s). Preparation of the library involved the immunoSEQ multiplex PCR assay. Sourced from immuneACCESS, this table was stored by TCRdb with only in-frame sequences that have V and J called. A share of the clones is absent; for the studies checked, an unresolved V gene accounts for under half, and the remainder has no known explanation. This sample gives fewer than 85,000 clones in total; approximately 93% of them show up just once. Around 2.3% of the sample is taken by the ten largest. The sample in question was peripheral blood, obtained in the second trimester of pregnancy. The receptors shown here come from a female donor with multiple sclerosis, enrolled in a pregnancy study.

This clone was seen a single time. The rearrangement links TRBV5-4 to TRBJ2-1, with TRBD1 identical over 10 bases. Germline CDR1 and CDR2: SGHNT and YYREEE (reference sequence). The CDR3 runs to 15 residues. Trimming at V came to 3 bases and at J to 5 bases, leaving 5 bases not matched to a gene. CDR3 protein: CASSYTGQGNNEQFF. CDR3 DNA sequence: TGTGCCAGCAGCTACACGGGACAGGGGAACAATGAGCAGTTCTTC.

This chain links TRBV13 with TRBJ1-1; 8 nucleotides align to TRBD1. The germline gives CDR1 PRHDT, CDR2 FYEKMQ (reference sequence). V shed 5 bases and J 4 bases; nucleotides not matched to a gene: 3. The CDR3 runs 13 residues. CDR3 bases: TGTGCCAGCAGCGCAGGGGGCGGCACTGAAGCTTTCTTT. The encoded protein is CASSAGGGTEAFF.

This clone was seen once. The V and J genes are TRBV27 and TRBJ2-2; no firm D call. CDR3 length: 13 residues. Germline V CDR1 and CDR2: MNHEY, SMNVEV (reference sequence). The V gene lost 3 bases and the J gene lost 6 bases, with 8 bases spanning the gap. Here the CDR3 DNA reads TGTGCCAGCAGTTTTAGCTCTCCCGGGGAGCTGTTTTTT. Encoded protein: CASSFSSPGELFF.

The rearrangement links TRBV6-6 to TRBJ2-1; perhaps TRBD1 as D (8 bases). Deletions cut 8 bases from V and 4 bases from J, with 21 bases between. Germline-derived CDR1 and CDR2 are MNHNY and SVGAGI (reference sequence). The CDR3 is made up of 16 amino acids. CDR3 coding DNA: TGTGCCAGCGTACCAACAGGGGGAGGGCAATACAATGAGCAGTTCTTC. It encodes CASVPTGGGQYNEQFF.

The chain has TRBV5-1 and TRBJ1-1; 8 nucleotides line up with TRBD1. J gave up 8 bases and V 4 bases, and 7 bases lay outside the gene matches. The CDR3 extends over 13 amino acids. CDR1 and CDR2 (germline): SGHRS, YFSETQ. CDR3 sequence reads: CASSARTGLEAFF. The CDR3 nucleotides read TGCGCCAGCAGCGCAAGGACAGGGTTGGAAGCTTTCTTT.

The chain employs TRBV29-1 and TRBJ2-3, with 11 bases lining up with TRBD1. V shed 3 bases, J shed 5 bases, and the junction held 1 base outside the gene matches. Germline loops: CDR1 SQVTM, CDR2 ANQGSEA. The CDR3 runs to 13 residues. In nucleotides, the CDR3 is TGCAGCGTTGAGGGACAGGGGGAAGATACGCAGTATTTT. As protein: CSVEGQGEDTQYF.

The CDR3 coding sequence is TGTGCCAGTAACCGACCTGCCGGGGAAGCTTTCTTT. Its protein is CASNRPAGEAFF. The rearrangement links TRBV6-5 to TRBJ1-1; D is undetermined. Germline lookup yields CDR1 MNHEY and CDR2 SVGAGI. V was trimmed by 9 bases and J by 8 bases, leaving 16 bases between them. This CDR3 has 12 amino acids.

The V gene is TRBV11-3, the J gene TRBJ2-5, with TRBD1 identical over 9 bases. The CDR3 totals 14 residues. The ends lost 6 bases at V and 3 bases at J; junction bases unmatched: 5. Germline V gene sequence: CDR1 SGHNT, CDR2 YENEEA. The CDR3 sequence: CASSSRTGEETQYF. The CDR3 nucleotides are TGTGCCAGCAGTTCCCGGACAGGGGAAGAGACCCAGTACTTC. The full variable domain, with the rest looked up from reference TRBV11-3 and TRBJ2-5, is EAGVVQSPRYKIIEKKQPVAFWCNPISGHNTLYWYLQNLGQGPELLIRYENEEAVDDSQLPKDRFSAERLKGVDSTLKIQPAELGDSAVYLCASSSRTGEETQYFGPGTRLLVL.

The chain has TRBV7-2 and TRBJ2-7, with D perhaps TRBD1 (5 bases). The length of the CDR3 is 15 residues. V shed 5 bases and J shed 2 bases, with 16 bases lying between them. Germline CDR1 and CDR2: SGHTA and FQGNSA. The CDR3 sequence: CASSPTGHTAYEQYF. CDR3 DNA: TGTGCCAGCAGCCCCACAGGACACACAGCCTACGAGCAGTACTTC.

The chain uses TRBV7-9 and TRBJ2-2; 9 nucleotides line up with TRBD1. The germline V gene has CDR1 SEHNR and CDR2 FQNEAQ (reference sequence). V trimming: 3 bases; J trimming: 4 bases; junction bases outside the gene matches: 0. The CDR3 contains 14 residues. The CDR3 DNA sequence: TGTGCCAGCAGCTTGACAGGGGGCACCGGGGAGCTGTTTTTT. This translates into CASSLTGGTGELFF. The variable domain in full, completed from reference TRBV7-9 and TRBJ2-2, reads DTGVSQNPRHKITKRGQNVTFRCDPISEHNRLYWYRQTLGQGPEFLTYFQNEAQLEKSRLLSDRFSAERPKGSFSTLEIQRTEQGDSAMYLCASSLTGGTGELFFGEGSRLTVL.

This chain joins TRBV5-1 and TRBJ2-7, with a possible D match to TRBD2 (7 bases). The CDR3 has 14 residues. Germline lookup yields CDR1 SGHRS and CDR2 YFSETQ. V lost 2 bases and J 5 bases, leaving 14 bases between the germline ends. For the CDR3, the DNA is TGCGCCAGCAGCTTCAGGGGAGGGGTCCACGAGCAGTACTTC. Encoded protein: CASSFRGGVHEQYF. Complete variable domain (other parts from reference TRBV5-1 and TRBJ2-7): KAGVTQTPRYLIKTRGQQVTLSCSPISGHRSVSWYQQTPGQGLQFLFEYFSETQRNKGNFPGRFSGRQFSNSRSEMNVSTLELGDSALYLCASSFRGGVHEQYFGPGTRLTVT.

The genes are TRBV13 and TRBJ2-6; TRBD1 is a possible D gene (6 bases). The CDR3 spans 15 residues. Trimming took 7 bases from V and 5 from J, leaving 15 bases between them. The V gene's germline CDR1 is PRHDT and CDR2 FYEKMQ (reference sequence). CDR3 nucleotides: TGTGCCAGCATAGGGGGTTATGGGAGGGCCAACGTCCTGACTTTC. Its translation is CASIGGYGRANVLTF.

This rearrangement joins TRBV19 to TRBJ2-7; D gene unclear. V lost 1 base and J lost 3, with 13 bases in between. The CDR3 sequence is 15 residues long. The V gene's germline CDR1 is LNHDA and CDR2 SQIVND (reference sequence). The CDR3 nucleotides are TGTGCCAGTAGTATAGGTGCAGGTTATAACTACGAGCAGTACTTC. Its protein product is CASSIGAGYNYEQYF. The entire variable domain, with the rest obtained from reference TRBV19 and TRBJ2-7, is as follows: DGGITQSPKYLFRKEGQNVTLSCEQNLNHDAMYWYRQDPGQGLRLIYYSQIVNDFQKGDIAEGYSVSREKKESFPLTVTSAQKNPTAFYLCASSIGAGYNYEQYFGPGTRLTVT.

The V call is TRBV15, the J call TRBJ2-7; 7 nucleotides match TRBD1. With V trimmed by 3 bases and J by 2 bases, 4 bases remained unmatched. CDR3 length: 14 amino acids. Germline V lookup: CDR1 LNHNV, CDR2 YYDKDF (reference sequence). The CDR3 loop reads CATSSTGTAYEQYF. CDR3 bases: TGTGCCACCAGCAGTACCGGGACAGCCTACGAGCAGTACTTC.

This clone has only a few counts. The chain employs TRBV4-1 and TRBJ1-1; D gene uncertain. CDR3 length: 13 amino acids. Trimming removed 2 bases at V and 1 base at J, with 5 bases between. CDR1 and CDR2 (germline): MGHRA, YSYEKL. CDR3 nucleotide sequence: TGCGCCAGCAGCCAAAGACAGAACACTGAAGCTTTCTTT. Translation gives CASSQRQNTEAFF.

The chain carries TRBV9 and TRBJ1-1; 7 bases fit TRBD1. The CDR3 extends over 13 amino acids. The germline V gene has CDR1 SGDLS and CDR2 YYNGEE. With V trimmed by 4 bases and J by 6 bases, 6 bases remained unmatched. The CDR3: CASSITGDPEAFF. The CDR3 region has the DNA TGTGCCAGCAGCATCACAGGGGACCCTGAAGCTTTCTTT. The variable domain in full, with the rest retrieved from reference TRBV9 and TRBJ1-1, is DSGVTQTPKHLITATGQRVTLRCSPRSGDLSVYWYQQSLDQGLQFLIQYYNGEERAKGNILERFSAQQFPDLHSELNLSSLELGDSALYFCASSITGDPEAFFGQGTRLTVV.

The V gene is TRBV5-8, the J gene TRBJ1-5; 9 positions match TRBD1. The V segment lost 7 bases and the J segment 2 bases; nucleotides outside the gene matches: 7. The V gene's germline CDR1 is SGHTS and CDR2 YDEGEE. This CDR3 is 15 amino acids long. The CDR3 DNA sequence: TGTGCCAGCTTTAGGACAGGGGAAGGCAATCAGCCCCAGCATTTT. Its protein product is CASFRTGEGNQPQHF.

The rearrangement joins TRBV9 to TRBJ2-3; 10 bases are a match to TRBD2. V lost 4 bases, J lost 6 bases, and 8 bases stayed unmatched. The length of the CDR3 is 15 residues. CDR1 SGDLS and CDR2 YYNGEE come from the germline V gene. The CDR3 sequence: CASSPERGGHDTQYF. In nucleotides, the CDR3 is TGTGCCAGCAGCCCCGAGCGGGGGGGCCACGATACGCAGTATTTT.

The V gene is TRBV13, the J gene TRBJ2-3, with TRBD2 identical over 7 bases. The CDR3 extends over 19 amino acids. V lost 8 bases to trimming and J lost 5 bases; unmatched junction nucleotides: 25. Germline assignment: CDR1 PRHDT and CDR2 FYEKMQ (reference sequence). As DNA, the CDR3 is TGTGCCAGCGGCGTGATAGCGGAAATCAGTCGGTGGGGGGGAGATACGCAGTATTTT. It encodes CASGVIAEISRWGGDTQYF.

The chain recombines TRBV5-1 with TRBJ1-1; D perhaps matches TRBD1 (6 bases). The germline V and J ends were trimmed by 8 bases and 5 bases, with 19 bases remaining between them. CDR1 and CDR2 (germline): SGHRS, YFSETQ. The CDR3 runs to 14 residues. In DNA form, the CDR3 reads TGCGCCAGTTCCTCTCTTGGGCAGGGGACTGAAGCTTTCTTT. Encoded protein: CASSSLGQGTEAFF.